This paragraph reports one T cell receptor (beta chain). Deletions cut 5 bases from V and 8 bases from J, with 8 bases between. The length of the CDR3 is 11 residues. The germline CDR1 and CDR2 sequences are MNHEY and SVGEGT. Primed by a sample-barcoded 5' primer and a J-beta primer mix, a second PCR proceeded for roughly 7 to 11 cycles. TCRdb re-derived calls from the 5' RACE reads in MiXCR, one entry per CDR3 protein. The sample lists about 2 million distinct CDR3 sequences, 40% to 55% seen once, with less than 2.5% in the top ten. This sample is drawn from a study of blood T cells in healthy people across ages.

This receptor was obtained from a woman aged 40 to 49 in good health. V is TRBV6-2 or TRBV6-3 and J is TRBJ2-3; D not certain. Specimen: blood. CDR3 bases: TGTGCCAGCAGTCCGGACCGTACGCAGTATTTT. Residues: CASSPDRTQYF.